This entry lists 28 T cell receptor beta chains sequenced from one sample in a study of T cells in localized non-small cell lung cancer. The assay was immunoSEQ multiplex PCR, and TCRdb's table has in-frame clones only and misses some. The sample has around 14,000 clones; around 82% are singletons. The material was peripheral blood, obtained before any cancer treatment. These receptors all come from a female donor at least 60 years old with stage I squamous cell lung carcinoma.

The V gene is TRBV29-1, the J gene TRBJ1-1; perhaps TRBD1 as D (6 bases). CDR1 and CDR2 (germline): SQVTM, ANQGSEA. V lost 5 bases and J 5 bases, leaving 18 bases between the germline ends. The CDR3 totals 14 residues. DNA of the CDR3: TGCAGCGTTTCTTGGGGGGACATTCGGACTGAAGCTTTCTTT. Residues: CSVSWGDIRTEAFF. Drawing the rest from reference TRBV29-1 and TRBJ1-1, the complete variable domain is SAVISQKPSRDICQRGTSLTIQCQVDSQVTMMFWYRQQPGQSLTLIATANQGSEATYESGFVIDKFPISRPNLTFSTLTVSNMSPEDSSIYLCSVSWGDIRTEAFFGQGTRLTVV.

The rearrangement uses TRBV30 and TRBJ2-7; 10 bases line up with TRBD2. CDR1 and CDR2 (germline): GTSNPN, SVGIG (reference sequence). CDR3 size: 15 residues. J gave up 3 bases and V 4 bases, and 9 bases lay outside the gene matches. The CDR3 nucleotides are TGTGCCTGGACCCGCAAGCGGGGGGGCCGCTACGAGCAGTACTTC. It translates to CAWTRKRGGRYEQYF.

The rearrangement uses TRBV19 and TRBJ1-4; D not certain. V shed 6 bases and J shed 8 bases, with 16 bases lying between them. CDR1 and CDR2 (germline): LNHDA, SQIVND (reference sequence). The CDR3 length is 14 residues. In DNA form, the CDR3 reads TGTGCCAGTAGCCGAGATAACTCTGGCGAAAAACTGTTTTTT. This encodes CASSRDNSGEKLFF.

CDR3 sequence reads: CAISTITGTGGRNEQFF. CDR3 sequence (DNA): TGTGCCATCAGTACGATAACCGGGACAGGGGGAAGGAATGAGCAGTTCTTC. V is TRBV10-3 and J is TRBJ2-1; 11 nucleotides align to TRBD1. V lost 5 bases, J lost 7 bases, and 13 bases stayed unmatched. The CDR3 spans 17 residues. CDR1 is ENHRY, CDR2 SYGVKD, per germline.

In DNA, the CDR3 is TGTGCCAGCAGCCAGAGGATAGCGGGGGCGACCGTCGCCTACAATGAGCAGTTCTTC. Translation gives CASSQRIAGATVAYNEQFF. J is TRBJ2-1 and V is TRBV7-2, with TRBD2 matching over 9 bases. This CDR3 contains 19 residues. V was clipped by 5 bases and J by 2 bases; unmatched bases: 16. CDR1 and CDR2 (germline): SGHTA, FQGNSA.

CDR3 sequence reads: CAEGSGEKLFF. CDR3 DNA: TGTGCCGAAGGGAGTGGTGAAAAACTGTTTTTT. The chain employs TRBV7-9 and TRBJ1-4; D gene unclear. CDR1 is SEHNR, CDR2 FQNEAQ, per germline (reference sequence). This CDR3 has 11 amino acids. Trimming pared 11 bases from V and 7 bases from J, leaving 11 bases between. The full variable domain, completed using reference TRBV7-9 and TRBJ1-4, is DTGVSQNPRHKITKRGQNVTFRCDPISEHNRLYWYRQTLGQGPEFLTYFQNEAQLEKSRLLSDRFSAERPKGSFSTLEIQRTEQGDSAMYLCAEGSGEKLFFGSGTQLSVL.

The chain links TRBV30 to TRBJ2-6; D unclear. Germline CDR1 is GTSNPN and CDR2 is SVGIG (reference sequence). The CDR3 has 14 amino acids. V was pared by 5 bases and J by 0 bases, with 8 bases between. CDR3 in DNA: TGTGCCTGGGGCGACCTCTCTGGGGCCAACGTCCTGACTTTC. It encodes CAWGDLSGANVLTF.

This clone was found once. The V call is TRBV4-3, the J call TRBJ2-5; TRBD1 is a possible D gene (6 bases). This CDR3 has 17 residues. V was pared by 1 base and J by 5 bases, with 20 bases between. CDR1 is LGHNA, CDR2 YSLEER, per germline. The chain's CDR3 is CASSQVTGSSGWETQYF. In nucleotides, the CDR3 is TGCGCCAGCAGCCAAGTTACAGGGTCCTCAGGGTGGGAGACCCAGTACTTC.

This chain joins TRBV15 and TRBJ1-4; TRBD1 might be the D (6 bases). The V gene's germline CDR1 is LNHNV and CDR2 YYDKDF (reference sequence). This CDR3 region has 15 residues. Between the trimmed V and J ends, which lost 8 bases and 3 bases, there was a span of 16 bases. The chain's CDR3 is CATLPQGGSNEKLFF. The CDR3 coding sequence is TGTGCCACCCTTCCCCAAGGGGGTTCTAATGAAAAACTGTTTTTT.

V usage is TRBV4-3 and J usage is TRBJ2-3; 8 bases are shared with TRBD2. CDR1 and CDR2 (germline): LGHNA, YSLEER. V was clipped by 1 base and J by 5 bases; unmatched bases: 5. The CDR3 contains 15 residues. This CDR3 reads CASSQVGGVGDTQYF. In DNA, the CDR3 is TGCGCCAGCAGCCAAGTCGGGGGGGTGGGAGATACGCAGTATTTT.

The J gene is TRBJ2-7, the V gene TRBV5-5; weak D call: TRBD1 (6 bases). V lost 4 bases and J 0 bases, leaving 14 bases between the germline ends. The CDR3 spans 15 residues. CDR1 and CDR2 from the germline V gene are SGHKS and YYEKEE (reference sequence). The CDR3 here is CASSPQGTSSYEQYF. The CDR3 bases are TGTGCCAGCAGCCCCCAAGGGACAAGCTCCTACGAGCAGTACTTC.

This chain uses TRBV15 with TRBJ2-7; 8 nucleotides align to TRBD1. Germline CDR1 LNHNV, CDR2 YYDKDF (reference sequence). The V and J ends lost 3 bases and 4 bases, in that order; junction bases with no gene match: 11. The CDR3 has 16 residues. CDR3 protein: CATSRTGQGISYEQYF. The CDR3 DNA reads as TGTGCCACCAGCAGGACCGGACAGGGAATATCGTACGAGCAGTACTTC.

This clone has more than one count but fewer than ten. V and J are TRBV7-9 and TRBJ2-2, with D perhaps TRBD2 (7 bases). This CDR3 has 13 residues. V was clipped by 8 bases and J by 4 bases, with 11 bases between them. Germline V gene data show CDR1 as SEHNR and CDR2 as FQNEAQ (reference sequence). This CDR3 reads CASGGARTGELFF. The CDR3 DNA sequence: TGTGCCAGCGGGGGGGCGCGCACCGGGGAGCTGTTTTTT.

The chain has TRBV25-1 and TRBJ2-1, with unresolved D. This CDR3 is 14 amino acids long. V was shortened by 2 bases and J by 4 bases, with 9 bases between the two germline ends. Per the germline V gene, CDR1 is MGHDK and CDR2 is SYGVNS. The CDR3 DNA sequence: TGTGCCAGCAGTGAAGGTTGGGCGTACAATGAGCAGTTCTTC. Its protein is CASSEGWAYNEQFF.

The chain combines TRBV7-2 with TRBJ1-4; 8 nucleotides align to TRBD1. V lost 4 bases, J lost 4 bases, and 2 bases stayed unmatched. The CDR3 has 14 amino acids. Per germline, CDR1 SGHTA and CDR2 FQGNSA. The CDR3 protein is CASSYRGYNEKLFF. CDR3 nucleotides: TGTGCCAGCAGCTACAGGGGGTATAATGAAAAACTGTTTTTT.

The rearrangement joins TRBV30 to TRBJ2-1; 10 bases map to TRBD2. Germline assignment: CDR1 GTSNPN and CDR2 SVGIG (reference sequence). CDR3 length: 20 amino acids. After removal of 3 bases from V and 0 bases from J, the junction contained 17 bases not matched to a gene. CDR3 DNA sequence: TGTGCCTGGAGGGGCTTCGGGACTAGCGTTTCCCAAAGCTCCTACAATGAGCAGTTCTTC. Amino acid sequence: CAWRGFGTSVSQSSYNEQFF.

The rearrangement links TRBV10-3 to TRBJ1-1; 9 nucleotides line up with TRBD1. V was pared by 6 bases and J by 3 bases, with 5 bases of the junction left unmatched. Germline assignment: CDR1 ENHRY and CDR2 SYGVKD. This CDR3 comprises 14 residues. The chain's CDR3 is CAIRDRGSHTEAFF. The CDR3 coding sequence is TGTGCCATCAGGGACAGGGGTTCCCACACTGAAGCTTTCTTT.

The gene calls are TRBV11-2 and TRBJ2-5, with 10 nucleotides matching TRBD1. Germline V gene sequence: CDR1 SGHAT, CDR2 FQNNGV. J was trimmed by 5 bases and V by 3 bases; bases with no gene match: 3. The CDR3 totals 14 residues. CDR3 amino acids: CASSFDRGRETQYF. In DNA, the CDR3 is TGTGCCAGCAGCTTCGACAGGGGGCGGGAGACCCAGTACTTC.

This chain joins TRBV30 and TRBJ1-4, with D possibly being TRBD1 (5 bases). V was shortened by 4 bases and J by 3 bases, with 15 bases between the two germline ends. The germline V gene has CDR1 GTSNPN and CDR2 SVGIG (reference sequence). CDR3 size: 15 residues. The CDR3 bases are TGTGCCTGGACTTTACCGGGACGGTCTAATGAAAAACTGTTTTTT. It specifies CAWTLPGRSNEKLFF.

This chain uses TRBV20-1 with TRBJ2-5, with D possibly matching TRBD1 (6 bases). CDR1 DFQATT and CDR2 SNEGSKA come from the germline V gene (reference sequence). The V and J ends lost 6 bases and 2 bases respectively, with 7 bases between them. The CDR3 is 11 residues long. The CDR3 DNA is TGCAGTGCCGACAGGCAAGAGACCCAGTACTTC. Protein product: CSADRQETQYF.

The V gene is TRBV7-9, the J gene TRBJ2-2; no definite D call. The germline V gene has CDR1 SEHNR and CDR2 FQNEAQ (reference sequence). The V end was cut by 2 bases, the J end by 0 bases, with 4 bases between. The CDR3 extends over 14 amino acids. The CDR3 spells CASSLNSNTGELFF. CDR3 nucleotide sequence: TGTGCCAGCAGCTTAAATTCGAACACCGGGGAGCTGTTTTTT.

About this clone itself: At one end, the junction sequence differs from germline, possibly due to a read error. The rearrangement uses TRBV7-2 and TRBJ2-1; D is undetermined. The CDR3 spans 13 residues. Germline-derived CDR1 and CDR2 are SGHTA and FQGNSA. As DNA, the CDR3 is TGTGCCAGCAGCTTAACCTCCCACAATGAGCAGTTCTTC. Its protein product is CASSLTSHNEQFF.

The chain links TRBV5-1 to TRBJ1-1, with D unclear. V was cut by 0 bases and J by 1 base, with 10 bases left in between. Germline CDR1 and CDR2: SGHRS and YFSETQ. The CDR3 runs to 15 residues. The CDR3 spells CASSLVVSGNTEAFF. CDR3 DNA sequence: TGCGCCAGCAGCTTGGTTGTTTCGGGGAACACTGAAGCTTTCTTT.

In this sample, this clone turned up a few times. V gene TRBV19 combines with J gene TRBJ2-7; D ambiguous. The germline CDR1 and CDR2 sequences are LNHDA and SQIVND (reference sequence). CDR3 length: 14 residues. Deletions cut 3 bases from V and 1 base from J, with 10 bases between. CDR3 loop: CASSIGLRSYEQYF. CDR3 coding DNA: TGTGCCAGTAGTATCGGCCTTAGGTCCTACGAGCAGTACTTC.

The chain recombines TRBV7-9 with TRBJ2-3; 8 bases map to TRBD2. V was clipped by 3 bases and J by 3 bases; unmatched bases: 5. This CDR3 spans 15 amino acids. Germline CDR1 reads SEHNR; CDR2 reads FQNEAQ (reference sequence). The CDR3 is CASSFSAGDTDTQYF. CDR3 DNA: TGTGCCAGCAGCTTCTCAGCGGGGGATACAGATACGCAGTATTTT. The variable domain in full, with the rest retrieved from reference TRBV7-9 and TRBJ2-3, is DTGVSQNPRHKITKRGQNVTFRCDPISEHNRLYWYRQTLGQGPEFLTYFQNEAQLEKSRLLSDRFSAERPKGSFSTLEIQRTEQGDSAMYLCASSFSAGDTDTQYFGPGTRLTVL.

The rearrangement uses TRBV19 and TRBJ1-5; TRBD1 is a possible D gene (5 bases). Germline V CDR1 and CDR2: LNHDA, SQIVND (reference sequence). Trimming pared 9 bases from V and 7 bases from J, leaving 13 bases between. This CDR3 contains 12 residues. Here the CDR3 reads CASGAAAQPQHF. Here the CDR3 DNA reads TGTGCCAGCGGGGCGGCGGCCCAGCCCCAGCATTTT.

This rearrangement joins TRBV5-1 to TRBJ1-4, with TRBD1 matching 10 bases. CDR3 length: 17 amino acids. The germline V gene has CDR1 SGHRS and CDR2 YFSETQ. V lost 2 bases, J lost 0 bases, and 4 bases stayed unmatched. CDR3 sequence: CASSFSGQGATNEKLFF. As DNA, the CDR3 is TGCGCCAGCAGCTTCTCAGGACAGGGGGCAACTAATGAAAAACTGTTTTTT.

The table lists this clone with a few counts. The gene calls are TRBV19 and TRBJ1-1; weak D call: TRBD1 (5 bases). The ends were cut back, 3 bases at V and 2 bases at J, with 13 bases in the middle. The V gene's germline CDR1 is LNHDA and CDR2 SQIVND (reference sequence). This CDR3 spans 15 amino acids. The CDR3 coding sequence is TGTGCCAGTAGTATTCCTGTTGGGACTAACACTGAAGCTTTCTTT. Protein: CASSIPVGTNTEAFF.